A single sample is the source of the 21 T cell receptor beta chains below, sequenced in a study of blood T cell repertoires in COVID-19. The repertoire was sequenced with immunoSEQ multiplex PCR; TCRdb's copy has only in-frame clones and lacks some. The repertoire holds fewer than 80,000 clones, with around four fifths as singletons. Material: peripheral blood. These receptors all come from a man aged 55 to 69 with acute or convalescent COVID-19.

The chain employs TRBV2 and TRBJ1-1, with TRBD1 identical over 10 bases. The J segment lost 5 bases and the V segment lost 7 bases, leaving 7 bases of the junction unmatched. The germline V gene has CDR1 SNHLY and CDR2 FYNNEI. CDR3 length equals 14 residues. The CDR3 DNA is TGTGCCAGCACTTGGGACAGGGGTGGGACTGAAGCTTTCTTT. This encodes CASTWDRGGTEAFF.

The rearrangement links TRBV6-5 to TRBJ2-1; 8 nucleotides agree with TRBD2. Germline V gives CDR1 MNHEY, CDR2 SVGAGI. CDR3 length: 15 residues. After removal of 6 bases from V and 6 bases from J, the junction contained 10 bases not matched to a gene. The CDR3, as DNA: TGTGCCAGCAGCCCGGGGGGGGAGGGCCTCAATGAGCAGTTCTTC. This codes for CASSPGGEGLNEQFF.

The chain joins TRBV27 to TRBJ2-1, with 11 bases aligning to TRBD2. The CDR3 runs to 14 residues. The V gene's germline CDR1 is MNHEY and CDR2 SMNVEV (reference sequence). J lost 6 bases, V lost 2 bases, and 0 bases had no gene match. The DNA of the CDR3 is TGTGCCAGCAGTTTACTAGCGGGAGGCAATGAGCAGTTCTTC. Protein product: CASSLLAGGNEQFF.

The chain joins TRBV6-1 to TRBJ1-5; 9 nucleotides align to TRBD1. CDR1 MNHNS and CDR2 SASEGT come from the germline V gene. V shed 4 bases, J shed 2 bases, and the junction held 6 bases outside the gene matches. This CDR3 has 16 amino acids. DNA of the CDR3: TGTGCCAGCAGTGCCCCAGGACAGGGGCGCAATCAGCCCCAGCATTTT. This codes for CASSAPGQGRNQPQHF.

The chain joins TRBV9 to TRBJ1-2; D remains ambiguous. CDR1 and CDR2 (germline): SGDLS, YYNGEE. The CDR3 runs to 12 residues. The V end was cut by 0 bases, the J end by 9 bases, with 9 bases between. CDR3 protein: CASSVDEGRYTF. The DNA for the CDR3 is TGTGCCAGCAGCGTAGATGAGGGCCGCTACACCTTC.

In its sample, this clone was seen a few times. The chain uses TRBV28 and TRBJ1-1, with 9 bases matching TRBD1. V trimming: 6 bases; J trimming: 5 bases; junction bases outside the gene matches: 10. Germline assignment: CDR1 MDHEN and CDR2 SYDVKM. The CDR3 is 15 residues long. In DNA form, the CDR3 reads TGTGCCAGCAGCCCTCTACAGGGGGCATGGACTGAAGCTTTCTTT. Its protein product is CASSPLQGAWTEAFF. The full variable domain, rest sourced from reference TRBV28 and TRBJ1-1, is DVKVTQSSRYLVKRTGEKVFLECVQDMDHENMFWYRQDPGLGLRLIYFSYDVKMKEKGDIPEGYSVSREKKERFSLILESASTNQTSMYLCASSPLQGAWTEAFFGQGTRLTVV.

The chain has TRBV19 and TRBJ2-2; 7 nucleotides line up with TRBD1. CDR1 is LNHDA and CDR2 is SQIVND in the germline V gene (reference sequence). V gave up 7 bases and J gave up 4 bases; unmatched junction bases: 15. CDR3 length: 17 amino acids. This CDR3 reads CASTLPPGQPFTGELFF. DNA for the CDR3: TGTGCCAGTACCCTTCCTCCGGGACAGCCGTTCACCGGGGAGCTGTTTTTT.

This clone was found a few times. The V and J genes are TRBV7-3 and TRBJ2-3; the D is unclear. This CDR3 contains 12 residues. Trimming took 4 bases from V and 6 from J, leaving 8 bases between them. CDR1 SGHTA and CDR2 FQGTGA come from the germline V gene. Written as DNA, the CDR3 is TGTGCCAGCAGCTCCAGAACCGATACGCAGTATTTT. Its protein is CASSSRTDTQYF.

The rearrangement links TRBV24-1 to TRBJ2-3; 11 nucleotides line up with TRBD2. V trimming: 4 bases; J trimming: 2 bases; junction bases outside the gene matches: 7. The CDR3 runs to 17 residues. Germline-derived CDR1 and CDR2 are KGHDR and SFDVKD. This chain's CDR3 is CATSDRRLAGYTDTQYF. CDR3 in DNA: TGTGCCACCAGTGACCGTCGACTAGCGGGGTACACAGATACGCAGTATTTT.

The V call is TRBV7-2, the J call TRBJ2-5; TRBD2 might be the D (7 bases). The germline CDR1 and CDR2 sequences are SGHTA and FQGNSA. CDR3 size: 16 residues. With 5 bases removed from V and 2 bases from J, the gap between germline ends came to 18 bases. The chain's CDR3 is CASSKYHRGAQETQYF. CDR3 in DNA: TGTGCCAGCAGCAAGTATCATCGGGGGGCGCAAGAGACCCAGTACTTC. Full variable domain (remainder filled in from reference TRBV7-2 and TRBJ2-5): GAGVSQSPSNKVTEKGKDVELRCDPISGHTALYWYRQSLGQGLEFLIYFQGNSAPDKSGLPSDRFSAERTGGSVSTLTIQRTQQEDSAVYLCASSKYHRGAQETQYFGPGTRLLVL.

Worth noting for this clone: The sample has other DNA sequences that encode this CDR3 too. The genes are TRBV6-1 and TRBJ2-2, with a possible D match to TRBD2 (7 bases). This CDR3 region has 17 residues. Per germline, CDR1 MNHNS and CDR2 SASEGT. V was pared by 2 bases and J by 2 bases, with 15 bases between. The CDR3 sequence: CASSEFWGGGNTGELFF. CDR3 DNA: TGTGCCAGCAGTGAATTTTGGGGCGGGGGCAACACCGGGGAGCTGTTTTTT.

This clone has just a few counts. The V gene is TRBV10-3, the J gene TRBJ2-5, with a weak D call TRBD1 (6 bases). CDR3 length: 15 residues. CDR1 is ENHRY and CDR2 is SYGVKD in the germline V gene. Deletions cut 0 bases from V and 4 bases from J, with 12 bases between. The CDR3 sequence: CAISESTGNRETQYF. CDR3 sequence (DNA): TGTGCCATCAGTGAGTCAACAGGGAACCGAGAGACCCAGTACTTC.

In this sample, this clone turned up once. The chain has TRBV5-4 and TRBJ2-2, with TRBD2 as a possible D gene (6 bases). The germline V gene has CDR1 SGHNT and CDR2 YYREEE (reference sequence). V lost 1 base and J lost 6, with 10 bases in between. The CDR3 is 14 amino acids. This CDR3 reads CASSLSGDAGELFF. Here the CDR3 DNA reads TGTGCCAGCAGCTTGTCGGGGGACGCCGGGGAGCTGTTTTTT. Together with reference TRBV5-4 and TRBJ2-2, the CDR3 gives the full variable domain: ETGVTQSPTHLIKTRGQQVTLRCSSQSGHNTVSWYQQALGQGPQFIFQYYREEENGRGNFPPRFSGLQFPNYSSELNVNALELDDSALYLCASSLSGDAGELFFGEGSRLTVL.

V and J are TRBV3-1 (or the pseudogene TRBV3-2) and TRBJ1-6; D ambiguous. Trimming removed 2 bases from V and 7 bases from J, with 6 bases in between. CDR1 LGHDT and CDR2 YNNKEL come from the germline V gene (reference sequence). The CDR3 totals 13 residues. Here the CDR3 reads CASSQYGNSPLHF. The DNA for the CDR3 is TGTGCCAGCAGCCAATACGGGAATTCACCCCTCCACTTT.

This clone turned up a few times. The chain employs TRBV9 and TRBJ1-6, with TRBD1 identical over 9 bases. Germline lookup yields CDR1 SGDLS and CDR2 YYNGEE. The CDR3 covers 14 residues. The V segment lost 6 bases and the J segment 11 bases; nucleotides outside the gene matches: 9. CDR3 amino acids: CASTSGQGLAPLHF. Written as DNA, the CDR3 is TGTGCCAGCACAAGCGGACAGGGGCTGGCACCCCTCCACTTT.

The sample holds one count of this clone. The chain's CDR3 is CASSQDSRAGQPQHF. DNA for the CDR3: TGCGCCAGCAGCCAAGATAGCAGGGCTGGGCAGCCCCAGCATTTT. This rearrangement joins TRBV4-1 to TRBJ1-5; the D gene is possibly TRBD1 (5 bases). The V and J ends lost 0 bases and 7 bases respectively, with 13 bases between them. This CDR3 contains 15 residues. Germline V gives CDR1 MGHRA, CDR2 YSYEKL.

The chain carries TRBV5-6 and TRBJ2-2; the match to TRBD1 covers 10 bases. The CDR3 contains 15 residues. V dropped 4 bases and J dropped 7; count of bases not matched to a gene: 7. Germline V gene sequence: CDR1 SGHDT, CDR2 YYEEEE. The CDR3 sequence: CASSTRTGGYGELFF. The CDR3 DNA reads as TGTGCCAGCAGCACACGGACAGGGGGGTACGGGGAGCTGTTTTTT.

This rearrangement joins TRBV30 to TRBJ1-2; 11 bases fit TRBD1. The CDR3 has 12 amino acids. Germline CDR1 GTSNPN, CDR2 SVGIG (reference sequence). Trimming took 5 bases from V and 11 from J; bases not matched to a gene: 7. In DNA, the CDR3 is TGTGCCTGGGGACAGGGGGCATCTGGGTACACCTTC. Protein: CAWGQGASGYTF.

This clone occurred once. The chain employs TRBV6-5 and TRBJ1-2; TRBD1 matches at 7 bases. V lost 4 bases to trimming and J lost 3 bases; unmatched junction nucleotides: 8. Germline V gene sequence: CDR1 MNHEY, CDR2 SVGAGI. CDR3 size: 15 residues. The CDR3 loop reads CASSFQGGEDYGYTF. CDR3 in DNA: TGTGCCAGCAGTTTTCAGGGGGGAGAGGACTATGGCTACACCTTC.

This chain connects TRBV30 to TRBJ1-3; TRBD1 might be the D (6 bases). V lost 8 bases and J lost 0, with 11 bases in between. Per the germline V gene, CDR1 is GTSNPN and CDR2 is SVGIG (reference sequence). The CDR3 consists of 13 residues. As DNA, the CDR3 is TGTGCCGGATACAGGGACTCTGGAAACACCATATATTTT. This gives the protein CAGYRDSGNTIYF.

The CDR3 nucleotides are TGTGCCAGCAGCCTTGGACTAGCGCTCACTGAGCAGTTCTTC. This codes for CASSLGLALTEQFF. The gene calls are TRBV6-5 and TRBJ2-1; TRBD2 agrees at 9 bases. The germline V gene encodes CDR1 MNHEY and CDR2 SVGAGI. CDR3 size: 14 residues. Trimming took 6 bases from V and 9 from J; bases not matched to a gene: 9.